This section outlines one T cell receptor (beta chain) sequence together with its context. The data derive from a study of blood T cell repertoires in COVID-19. Overall study: Collection of acute and convalescent COVID-19 samples took place in the United States, Italy and Spain. The cDNA or gDNA used as material had been derived from T cells, B-cell-depleted T cells, or PBMCs.

How the authors handled the data: Reference gene primer amplification in the assay estimated nucleated cell counts. TCRdb's copy holds only in-frame clones and misses some; the assay was immunoSEQ multiplex PCR. The D gene and trimming were derived from the DNA, and the V and J assignments and clone size from that table. In the table there are about 170,000 clones, roughly four fifths of which are singletons. Specimen: peripheral blood. The sequence came from a man aged 65 to 79 with active or convalescent COVID-19.

The CDR3 region is CASSPPGTANEKLFF. CDR3 nucleotides: TGTGCCAGCAGCCCACCAGGGACTGCCAATGAAAAACTGTTTTTT. The J gene is TRBJ1-4, the V gene TRBV5-5; tentatively, D is TRBD1 (5 bases). The germline gives CDR1 SGHKS, CDR2 YYEKEE (reference sequence). The CDR3 extends over 15 amino acids. V was pared by 4 bases and J by 5 bases, with 15 bases between.